The 18 T cell receptor beta chains below all came from one sample that was sequenced in a study of human thymus T cells. Corrective cardiac operations yielded the resected thymus tissue. Generated by immunoSEQ multiplex PCR, the TCRdb table keeps only in-frame clones and is missing some. The repertoire includes approximately 71,000 clones, 85% to 95% of them detected once, and 0.03% to 0.035% sits in the top ten. Sequencing used thymus tissue. Receptors were obtained from a girl under three years old with a congenital heart defect but otherwise immunologically healthy.

The rearrangement links TRBV15 to TRBJ2-4; D is perhaps TRBD2 (5 bases). The CDR3 runs to 18 residues. Germline V gene data show CDR1 as LNHNV and CDR2 as YYDKDF (reference sequence). V was clipped by 0 bases and J by 2 bases, with 17 bases between them. CDR3 nucleotides: TGTGCCACCAGCAGAGATCTCCCCGGGGTCGGGACCAAAAACATTCAGTACTTC. Translation gives CATSRDLPGVGTKNIQYF.

The chain combines TRBV9 with TRBJ1-2; 9 bases agree with TRBD1. The CDR3 has 17 amino acids. From germline, CDR1 is SGDLS and CDR2 YYNGEE. V lost 0 bases, J lost 7 bases, and 13 bases stayed unmatched. The DNA for the CDR3 is TGTGCCAGCAGCGTAGGACCCCGACCTACAGGGGGCCCTGGCTACACCTTC. The encoded protein is CASSVGPRPTGGPGYTF. The whole variable domain, remainder taken from reference TRBV9 and TRBJ1-2, is DSGVTQTPKHLITATGQRVTLRCSPRSGDLSVYWYQQSLDQGLQFLIQYYNGEERAKGNILERFSAQQFPDLHSELNLSSLELGDSALYFCASSVGPRPTGGPGYTFGSGTRLTVV.

The chain is built from TRBV4-1 and TRBJ2-1; D possibly corresponds to TRBD2 (5 bases). V was pared by 0 bases and J by 8 bases, with 8 bases between. Germline CDR1 and CDR2: MGHRA and YSYEKL. There are 13 residues in the CDR3. CDR3 sequence reads: CASSQDSRDEQFF. CDR3 nucleotide sequence: TGCGCCAGCAGCCAAGATTCGAGGGATGAGCAGTTCTTC.

The chain carries TRBV14 and TRBJ1-3, with D possibly being TRBD1 (5 bases). CDR1 SGHDN and CDR2 FVKESK come from the germline V gene. V was cut by 10 bases and J by 4 bases, with 11 bases left in between. The CDR3 is made up of 12 amino acids. CDR3 sequence reads: CATQGPGNTIYF. The CDR3 DNA sequence: TGTGCCACGCAGGGTCCCGGAAACACCATATATTTT.

The chain is built from TRBV7-2 and TRBJ1-2; D is perhaps TRBD1 (5 bases). V lost 5 bases, J lost 0 bases, and 13 bases lay in between. The length of the CDR3 is 15 residues. Germline CDR1 is SGHTA and CDR2 is FQGNSA. The chain's CDR3 is CASSPSRAPNYGYTF. CDR3 DNA sequence: TGTGCCAGCAGCCCTAGCAGGGCCCCTAACTATGGCTACACCTTC. Combining the CDR3 with reference TRBV7-2 and TRBJ1-2 gives the whole variable domain GAGVSQSPSNKVTEKGKDVELRCDPISGHTALYWYRQSLGQGLEFLIYFQGNSAPDKSGLPSDRFSAERTGGSVSTLTIQRTQQEDSAVYLCASSPSRAPNYGYTFGSGTRLTVV.

The chain joins TRBV25-1 to TRBJ2-1, with a possible D match to TRBD2 (7 bases). V dropped 6 bases and J dropped 8 bases, with 14 bases sitting between them. The CDR3 is 13 amino acids. Germline values: CDR1 MGHDK, CDR2 SYGVNS. The CDR3: CASRGGRAYEQFF. DNA for the CDR3: TGTGCCAGCAGAGGGGGGAGGGCCTATGAGCAGTTCTTC.

The chain carries TRBV5-6 and TRBJ2-3; D gene unclear. The CDR3 length is 13 residues. The V and J ends lost 2 bases and 6 bases respectively, with 10 bases between them. The germline V gene encodes CDR1 SGHDT and CDR2 YYEEEE. This CDR3 reads CASSFDVGDTQYF. The CDR3 region has the DNA TGTGCCAGCAGCTTCGATGTAGGGGATACGCAGTATTTT.

This sequence joins TRBV6-1 and TRBJ1-3; D is uncertain. This CDR3 has 16 residues. The V end was cut by 2 bases, the J end by 2 bases, with 13 bases between. Germline CDR1 MNHNS, CDR2 SASEGT. DNA for the CDR3: TGTGCCAGCAGTGAATTTAGCCTGGCCCCTGGAAACACCATATATTTT. It yields the protein CASSEFSLAPGNTIYF.

This chain links TRBV29-1 with TRBJ1-1; D remains unclear. The CDR3 covers 15 residues. Germline V gene data show CDR1 as SQVTM and CDR2 as ANQGSEA. Trimming removed 4 bases at V and 5 bases at J, with 20 bases between. Here the CDR3 DNA reads TGCAGCGTTGGGGTTTGGGTTGGGAATGTGACTGAAGCTTTCTTT. Encoded protein: CSVGVWVGNVTEAFF.

V and J are TRBV6-4 and TRBJ2-3, with 10 bases matching TRBD2. The CDR3 length is 16 residues. V shed 1 base, J shed 4 bases, and the junction held 5 bases outside the gene matches. The germline V gene has CDR1 MRHNA and CDR2 SNTAGT. CDR3 sequence reads: CASSDFSGRDPDTQYF. The CDR3 region has the DNA TGTGCCAGCAGTGACTTCAGCGGGAGGGACCCAGATACGCAGTATTTT.

The CDR3: CASSESGGIDKENTEAFF. CDR3 bases: TGTGCCAGCAGTGAATCGGGAGGGATCGATAAAGAGAACACTGAAGCTTTCTTT. The chain uses TRBV2 and TRBJ1-1, with D unresolved. Trimming pared 2 bases from V and 1 base from J, leaving 20 bases between. The CDR3 loop spans 18 amino acids. The germline V gene encodes CDR1 SNHLY and CDR2 FYNNEI. The variable domain in full, completed from reference TRBV2 and TRBJ1-1, reads EPEVTQTPSHQVTQMGQEVILRCVPISNHLYFYWYRQILGQKVEFLVSFYNNEISEKSEIFDDQFSVERPDGSNFTLKIRSTKLEDSAMYFCASSESGGIDKENTEAFFGQGTRLTVV.

This chain uses TRBV6-5 with TRBJ2-7, with TRBD1 matching over 7 bases. CDR3 length equals 15 residues. Germline lookup yields CDR1 MNHEY and CDR2 SVGAGI. J lost 0 bases, V lost 4 bases, and 6 bases had no gene match. The CDR3 reads CASSSQDRSSYEQYF. DNA of the CDR3: TGTGCCAGCAGTTCCCAGGACAGGAGCTCCTACGAGCAGTACTTC.

The genes are TRBV27 and TRBJ1-1, with D tentatively TRBD1 (6 bases). The CDR3 spans 15 residues. CDR1 and CDR2 (germline): MNHEY, SMNVEV (reference sequence). Between the trimmed V and J ends, which lost 5 bases and 6 bases, there was a span of 19 bases. CDR3 sequence (DNA): TGTGCCAGCAGTCCAGAGGGGGGGGCAGACTCTGAAGCTTTCTTT. As protein: CASSPEGGADSEAFF.

This clone was detected once. The chain recombines TRBV27 with TRBJ1-1, with 7 bases matching TRBD1. The CDR3 runs to 16 residues. With V trimmed by 6 bases and J by 0 bases, 10 bases remained unmatched. Germline loops: CDR1 MNHEY, CDR2 SMNVEV (reference sequence). In DNA, the CDR3 is TGTGCCAGCAGGCTAAGGAAAGGGGGCATGAACACTGAAGCTTTCTTT. Protein: CASRLRKGGMNTEAFF.

This chain joins TRBV25-1 and TRBJ2-7; no firm D call. V lost 6 bases and J lost 7, with 16 bases in between. Germline-derived CDR1 and CDR2 are MGHDK and SYGVNS. The CDR3 runs 13 residues. DNA of the CDR3: TGTGCCAGCAGGGACGGAGCCTCGGAAGAGCAGTACTTC. Translating it yields CASRDGASEEQYF.

The genes are TRBV7-2 and TRBJ2-1; 8 nucleotides line up with TRBD2. Germline V gives CDR1 SGHTA, CDR2 FQGNSA. The CDR3 spans 15 residues. Unmatched junction bases numbered 13, after V lost 7 bases and J lost 8 bases. The CDR3 DNA reads TGTGCCAGCACGAAGGGACTAGGGGTTGATCATGAGCAGTTCTTC. The encoded protein is CASTKGLGVDHEQFF. The full variable domain, with the rest looked up from reference TRBV7-2 and TRBJ2-1, is GAGVSQSPSNKVTEKGKDVELRCDPISGHTALYWYRQSLGQGLEFLIYFQGNSAPDKSGLPSDRFSAERTGGSVSTLTIQRTQQEDSAVYLCASTKGLGVDHEQFFGPGTRLTVL.

V gene TRBV27 combines with J gene TRBJ1-5; D is perhaps TRBD1 (5 bases). The V end was cut by 5 bases, the J end by 7 bases, with 15 bases between. The germline V gene has CDR1 MNHEY and CDR2 SMNVEV (reference sequence). The CDR3 loop spans 14 amino acids. The CDR3 sequence: CASSLGGGYQPQHF. For the CDR3, the DNA is TGTGCCAGCAGTCTTGGGGGGGGTTACCAGCCCCAGCATTTT.

This clone was recorded only once. The chain links TRBV28 to TRBJ2-1, with TRBD2 as a possible D gene (6 bases). The ends were cut back, 5 bases at V and 9 bases at J, with 29 bases in the middle. In germline, CDR1 is MDHEN, CDR2 SYDVKM. The CDR3 runs 18 residues. The CDR3 protein is CASSVLAGAGPYVIEQFF. For the CDR3, the DNA is TGTGCCAGCAGTGTTCTCGCCGGTGCGGGACCCTATGTGATTGAGCAGTTCTTC.